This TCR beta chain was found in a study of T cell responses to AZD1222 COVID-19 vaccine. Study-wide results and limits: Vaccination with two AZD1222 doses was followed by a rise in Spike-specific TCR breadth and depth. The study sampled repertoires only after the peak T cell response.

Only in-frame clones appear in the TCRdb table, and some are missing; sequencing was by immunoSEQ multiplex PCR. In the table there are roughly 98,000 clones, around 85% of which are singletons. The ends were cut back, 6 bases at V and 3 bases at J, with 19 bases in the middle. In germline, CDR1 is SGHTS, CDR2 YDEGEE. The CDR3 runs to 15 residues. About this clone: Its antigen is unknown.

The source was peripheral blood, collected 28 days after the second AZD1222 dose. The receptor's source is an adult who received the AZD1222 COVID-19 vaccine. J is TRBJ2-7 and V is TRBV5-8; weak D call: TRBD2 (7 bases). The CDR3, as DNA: TGTGCCAGCACCCAAAGGAGGGGGGGCCGCTACGAGCAGTACTTC. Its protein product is CASTQRRGGRYEQYF.